This T cell receptor beta chain stems from a study of blood T cell repertoires in COVID-19. Study summary: Material from acute and convalescent COVID-19 was sourced from the United States, Italy and Spain. T cells, B-cell-depleted T cells, or PBMCs provided the cDNA or gDNA that served as material.

In the original analysis: For nucleated cells, counts were estimated from reference gene primer amplification. TCRdb's copy holds only in-frame clones and misses some; the assay was immunoSEQ multiplex PCR. V and J calls and clone size are given by that table; D and trimming were obtained from the DNA. The sample has 110,000 or so clones; roughly 88% are singletons. Germline V CDR1 and CDR2: LNHDA, SQIVND (reference sequence). There are 17 residues in the CDR3. V lost 2 bases to trimming and J lost 3 bases, with 16 bases between them. The chain couples TRBV19 to TRBJ1-4; D remains unclear. Input material: peripheral blood. The sequence was obtained from a woman between 65 and 79 years old who had recovered from COVID-19. CDR3 region: CASSISYNLPPNEKLFF. The CDR3 DNA follows: TGTGCCAGTAGTATATCTTACAACCTGCCACCTAATGAAAAACTGTTTTTT.